This TCR beta chain was profiled in a study of T cell changes during pregnancy in multiple sclerosis (dated by TCRdb to 2018 to 2020). The study in broad terms: The study examined how the T cell repertoire changed over the course of pregnancy in women with multiple sclerosis.

This clone showed up just once. It has no known antigen specificity. No much larger clone exists at a distance of one base, and base qualities are not known. Library preparation was by the immunoSEQ multiplex PCR assay. TCRdb stores this immuneACCESS table with in-frame sequences only. Part of the clones is absent; in the studies checked, under half of the shortfall reflects unresolved V genes, and no reason is known for the rest. The sample table holds approximately 53,000 clones, of which approximately 92% were seen once. The ten biggest clones cover approximately 0.68% of the sample. The sequence derives from a female donor with multiple sclerosis, enrolled in a pregnancy study. Here the sequenced sample was CD4+ T cells from peripheral blood mononuclear cells, taken in the third trimester of pregnancy.

CDR3 protein: CASTNVGTSGGSWAKNIQYF. The DNA reads TGCGCCAGCACCAATGTTGGGACTAGCGGGGGAAGTTGGGCCAAAAACATTCAGTACTTC. The chain couples TRBV5-1 to TRBJ2-4, and TRBD2 aligns with 14 junction nucleotides. Taken from cysteine to phenylalanine, the CDR3 has 20 residues. CDR3 DNA only is kept here, 60 bases in frame from base 1. CDR1 and CDR2, per the germline V gene, are SGHRS and YFSETQ. The V end gives up 6 bases and the J end 1 base, leaving 15 bases in the junction not matched to a gene.